These 28 T cell receptor beta chains share one sample of origin, sequenced in a study of PD-L1 blockade in urothelial cancer. Method: immunoSEQ multiplex PCR; TCRdb's copy keeps in-frame clones and lacks some. Here the sample spans 25,000 to 40,000 clones, 84% being singletons. The source material was PBMCs, sampled around atezolizumab (anti-PD-L1) treatment. These receptors were taken from a man in his sixties with urothelial cancer.

The rearrangement joins TRBV19 to TRBJ2-1; D is unresolved. Between the trimmed V and J ends, which lost 7 bases and 7 bases, there was a span of 14 bases. The germline V gene has CDR1 LNHDA and CDR2 SQIVND (reference sequence). The CDR3 contains 13 residues. The CDR3: CASNPNPRNEQFF. The CDR3 region has the DNA TGTGCCAGTAACCCTAACCCCCGGAATGAGCAGTTCTTC.

CDR3 coding DNA: TGTGCCAGCAGCCAAGGTGCGGGGTTAGACACCGGGGAGCTGTTTTTT. Protein product: CASSQGAGLDTGELFF. The chain combines TRBV4-2 with TRBJ2-2, with TRBD2 as a possible D gene (6 bases). The CDR3 sequence is 16 residues long. Trimming pared 1 base from V and 3 bases from J, leaving 12 bases between. CDR1 is LGHNA and CDR2 is YNFKEQ in the germline V gene.

The chain joins TRBV27 to TRBJ2-6, with TRBD1 matching over 8 bases. CDR1 and CDR2 (germline): MNHEY, SMNVEV (reference sequence). V shed 11 bases and J 3 bases; nucleotides not matched to a gene: 9. The CDR3 has 15 residues. CDR3 in DNA: TGTGCCTCCTCCAGGGGGCTTTTTGGGGCCAACGTCCTGACTTTC. It translates to CASSRGLFGANVLTF.

The chain couples TRBV19 to TRBJ1-1; no clear D gene. CDR3 length equals 14 residues. Germline loops: CDR1 LNHDA, CDR2 SQIVND (reference sequence). V was shortened by 3 bases and J by 1 base, with 9 bases between the two germline ends. Written as DNA, the CDR3 is TGTGCCAGTAGTATCGAGGGCGGGAACACTGAAGCTTTCTTT. It encodes CASSIEGGNTEAFF.

The chain combines TRBV5-1 with TRBJ1-3, with D perhaps TRBD1 (5 bases). Deletions cut 2 bases from V and 1 base from J, with 7 bases between. Germline lookup yields CDR1 SGHRS and CDR2 YFSETQ. The CDR3 has 14 residues. CDR3 coding DNA: TGCGCCAGCAGCTTCCAGGGTTCTGGAAACACCATATATTTT. Protein product: CASSFQGSGNTIYF.

The chain employs TRBV10-2 and TRBJ2-7, with 9 bases lining up with TRBD2. Germline loops: CDR1 WSHSY, CDR2 SAAADI. The CDR3 spans 18 residues. V gave up 3 bases and J gave up 5 bases; unmatched junction bases: 17. CDR3 amino acids: CASSDLIRLAVRSHEQYF. The CDR3 DNA follows: TGCGCCAGCAGTGATCTAATCAGACTAGCGGTGAGATCCCACGAGCAGTACTTC.

The chain recombines TRBV27 with TRBJ2-3; 8 bases agree with TRBD2. Germline V gene lookup returns CDR1 MNHEY and CDR2 SMNVEV (reference sequence). V shed 0 bases and J 3 bases; nucleotides not matched to a gene: 5. The CDR3 runs to 16 residues. This chain's CDR3 is CASSLSSGRDTDTQYF. As DNA, the CDR3 is TGTGCCAGCAGTTTATCAAGCGGGAGAGATACAGATACGCAGTATTTT.

The chain is built from TRBV2 and TRBJ1-5, with a tentative D call TRBD1 (6 bases). Trimming stripped 7 bases from V and 6 bases from J, with 13 bases between. The CDR3 covers 13 residues. Germline V gene sequence: CDR1 SNHLY, CDR2 FYNNEI. In nucleotides, the CDR3 is TGTGCCAGCACGGCAGGGGTCGGTCAGCCCCAGCATTTT. Residues: CASTAGVGQPQHF.

The V gene is TRBV11-2, the J gene TRBJ2-3; D remains ambiguous. This CDR3 is built from 13 residues. Germline V gene data show CDR1 as SGHAT and CDR2 as FQNNGV. V was trimmed by 5 bases and J by 0 bases, leaving 6 bases between them. CDR3 region: CASSTPSTDTQYF. The CDR3 nucleotides are TGTGCCAGCAGCACACCTAGCACAGATACGCAGTATTTT.

This sequence joins TRBV19 and TRBJ1-2; D unclear. The CDR3 consists of 15 residues. Looked up from germline, CDR1 is LNHDA and CDR2 is SQIVND (reference sequence). The V end lost 4 bases, the J end lost 2 bases, and 14 bases lay between the germline ends. The CDR3 sequence: CASSRAREVNYGYTF. The CDR3 bases are TGTGCCAGTAGTAGAGCACGGGAGGTAAACTATGGCTACACCTTC.

In this sample, this clone turned up once. V is TRBV4-3 and J is TRBJ2-1; 7 bases map to TRBD1. The CDR3 consists of 14 residues. Per germline, CDR1 LGHNA and CDR2 YSLEER. After removal of 4 bases from V and 7 bases from J, the junction contained 7 bases not matched to a gene. CDR3 loop: CASSPGAGGNEQFF. The CDR3 DNA reads as TGCGCCAGCAGCCCCGGAGCAGGGGGAAATGAGCAGTTCTTC.

This chain uses TRBV5-1 with TRBJ2-1, with unresolved D. Trimming removed 0 bases at V and 0 bases at J, with 4 bases between. Germline loops: CDR1 SGHRS, CDR2 YFSETQ. The CDR3 spans 14 residues. The CDR3, as DNA: TGCGCCAGCAGCTTGGTATCCTCCTACAATGAGCAGTTCTTC. Its translation: CASSLVSSYNEQFF. The variable domain in full, completed from reference TRBV5-1 and TRBJ2-1, reads KAGVTQTPRYLIKTRGQQVTLSCSPISGHRSVSWYQQTPGQGLQFLFEYFSETQRNKGNFPGRFSGRQFSNSRSEMNVSTLELGDSALYLCASSLVSSYNEQFFGPGTRLTVL.

CDR3 sequence reads: CASSQGVLASYEQYF. The CDR3 nucleotides read TGCGCCAGCAGCCAAGGGGTACTAGCCTCCTACGAGCAGTACTTC. J is TRBJ2-7 and V is TRBV4-1; D may be TRBD2 (6 bases). Germline CDR1 reads MGHRA; CDR2 reads YSYEKL. The CDR3 sequence is 15 residues long. V shed 1 base and J shed 0 bases, with 10 bases lying between them.

On this clone itself: One junction end disagrees with the germline gene, perhaps due to a read error. This chain connects TRBV7-7 to TRBJ2-1; 13 nucleotides align to TRBD2. CDR3 length: 16 amino acids. The germline gives CDR1 SSHAT, CDR2 FNYEAQ (reference sequence). The CDR3 bases are TGTGCTAGCAGCTCCCGGACTAGCGGGAGTGTGGGTGAGCAGTTCTTC. Translated: CASSSRTSGSVGEQFF.

The gene calls are TRBV18 and TRBJ1-1; TRBD1 aligns across 8 bases. V gave up 5 bases and J gave up 4 bases; unmatched junction bases: 6. There are 14 residues in the CDR3. From germline, CDR1 is KGHSH and CDR2 LQKENI. CDR3: CASSIQGGSTEAFF. The CDR3 region has the DNA TGTGCCAGCTCAATACAGGGGGGCAGCACTGAAGCTTTCTTT.

The V and J genes are TRBV5-1 and TRBJ1-2, with a weak D call TRBD1 (5 bases). CDR3 length: 14 amino acids. Between the trimmed V and J ends, which lost 4 bases and 8 bases, there was a span of 18 bases. Germline CDR1 reads SGHRS; CDR2 reads YFSETQ. In DNA form, the CDR3 reads TGCGCCAGCAGCGAATTAGCAGGGAGCGGGGGCTACACCTTC. Translated: CASSELAGSGGYTF.

The chain carries TRBV6-6 and TRBJ2-5; D may be TRBD1 (5 bases). Germline V gives CDR1 MNHNY, CDR2 SVGAGI (reference sequence). This CDR3 region has 16 residues. The V and J ends lost 1 base and 1 base respectively, with 13 bases between them. CDR3 in amino acids: CASSYFRQPPQETQYF. The CDR3 region has the DNA TGTGCCAGCAGTTACTTCCGACAGCCACCCCAAGAGACCCAGTACTTC.

This chain uses TRBV9 with TRBJ1-1; 7 bases fit TRBD1. Germline CDR1 reads SGDLS; CDR2 reads YYNGEE. V lost 3 bases, J lost 3 bases, and 8 bases stayed unmatched. The CDR3 is 15 residues long. In nucleotides, the CDR3 is TGTGCCAGCAGCGGAACAGGGGCAGGGGACACTGAAGCTTTCTTT. Amino acids: CASSGTGAGDTEAFF.

The V and J genes are TRBV18 and TRBJ2-7; 8 positions agree with TRBD2. There are 17 residues in the CDR3. The germline CDR1 and CDR2 sequences are KGHSH and LQKENI. The V and J ends lost 2 bases and 5 bases, in that order; junction bases with no gene match: 14. CDR3 region: CASSPGTSGFSANEQYF. CDR3 in DNA: TGTGCCAGCTCACCAGGGACTAGTGGTTTTTCTGCAAACGAGCAGTACTTC.

This rearrangement joins TRBV27 to TRBJ1-1; 10 bases fit TRBD1. The germline CDR1 and CDR2 sequences are MNHEY and SMNVEV (reference sequence). The V gene end was trimmed by 5 bases and the J gene end by 1 base; junction bases not matched to a gene: 13. The CDR3 spans 18 residues. The CDR3 DNA follows: TGTGCCAGCAGTGTCACCCGACCTCGACAGGGGGCGAACACTGAAGCTTTCTTT. Its translation: CASSVTRPRQGANTEAFF.

The chain combines TRBV29-1 with TRBJ1-2, with 8 bases aligning to TRBD1. V lost 6 bases and J lost 6; bases outside the gene matches: 18. Per germline, CDR1 SQVTM and CDR2 ANQGSEA. The CDR3 runs to 16 residues. The CDR3 loop is CSVNMGAGGYVHGYTF. The CDR3 DNA is TGCAGCGTCAACATGGGGGCAGGGGGCTACGTACATGGCTACACCTTC.

Here the CDR3 reads CAWAAKNTEAFF. The CDR3 coding sequence is TGTGCCTGGGCTGCTAAGAACACTGAAGCTTTCTTT. The chain joins TRBV30 to TRBJ1-1, with D hard to call. This CDR3 has 12 amino acids. Trimming pared 5 bases from V and 1 base from J, leaving 8 bases between. The germline V gene encodes CDR1 GTSNPN and CDR2 SVGIG (reference sequence).

This sequence joins TRBV19 and TRBJ1-2; 8 bases agree with TRBD1. This CDR3 is 14 amino acids long. V shed 7 bases and J 4 bases; nucleotides not matched to a gene: 8. The germline gives CDR1 LNHDA, CDR2 SQIVND (reference sequence). CDR3 sequence reads: CASKRAGGGYGYTF. The CDR3, as DNA: TGTGCCAGTAAACGAGCAGGGGGCGGCTATGGCTACACCTTC.

The V call is TRBV7-9, the J call TRBJ1-2, with unresolved D. This CDR3 has 12 residues. Germline V gives CDR1 SEHNR, CDR2 FQNEAQ (reference sequence). V lost 2 bases and J lost 11, with 12 bases in between. DNA of the CDR3: TGTGCCAGCAGCTTAATAGATTCTCTTTACACCTTC. As protein: CASSLIDSLYTF.

The chain uses TRBV5-3 and TRBJ1-1; TRBD1 agrees at 7 bases. TRBV5-3 is recorded as an ORF, its role being uncertain. Trimming removed 8 bases from V and 6 bases from J; junction bases left unmatched: 19. The CDR3 runs 16 residues. In nucleotides, the CDR3 is TGTGCCAGCGTTCGGACAGGACCTCCCATGGGTCCTGAAGCTTTCTTT. It is translated as CASVRTGPPMGPEAFF.

This clone has only a few counts. V gene TRBV9 combines with J gene TRBJ1-1, with TRBD1 matching 11 bases. This CDR3 is built from 15 residues. The V and J ends lost 3 bases and 5 bases, in that order; junction bases with no gene match: 6. Germline loops: CDR1 SGDLS, CDR2 YYNGEE. The CDR3 reads CASSGADRGQTEAFF. The DNA of the CDR3 is TGTGCCAGCAGCGGGGCGGACAGGGGGCAAACTGAAGCTTTCTTT.

CDR3 protein: CASSQESGFVGEQYF. DNA of the CDR3: TGTGCCAGCAGCCAAGAATCAGGGTTTGTCGGCGAGCAGTACTTC. The J gene is TRBJ2-7, the V gene TRBV4-2; perhaps TRBD1 as D (5 bases). CDR1 is LGHNA, CDR2 YNFKEQ, per germline. With 0 bases removed from V and 6 bases from J, the gap between germline ends came to 15 bases. The CDR3 consists of 15 residues.

This clone was seen a few times. V gene TRBV7-9 combines with J gene TRBJ1-1; no clear D. CDR1 is SEHNR and CDR2 is FQNEAQ in the germline V gene (reference sequence). Trimming removed 5 bases at V and 0 bases at J, with 4 bases between. This CDR3 spans 12 amino acids. The CDR3 protein is CASSPLNTEAFF. CDR3 sequence (DNA): TGTGCCAGCAGCCCCTTGAACACTGAAGCTTTCTTT.